This T cell receptor beta chain was observed in a study of shared T cell receptors in the human thymus. Generated by immunoSEQ multiplex PCR, the TCRdb table keeps only in-frame clones and is missing some. The table records almost 550,000 clones, roughly 74% of them present only once. This same sample was also taken into another study, of human thymus T cells. Per that paper: It was healthy Finnish infants having corrective surgery for congenital heart defects who were the donors. It was from resections taken during corrective heart surgery that the thymus tissue came. V and J gene usage appeared biased in thymic and blood repertoires.

The sample consisted of thymocytes. This receptor was taken from a boy in the first two years of life with a congenital heart defect.

This CDR3 reads CASSSGLAGEYNEQFF. CDR3 nucleotide sequence: TGTGCCAGCAGCTCGGGACTAGCGGGAGAATACAATGAGCAGTTCTTC. V usage is TRBV5-4 and J usage is TRBJ2-1, with 14 bases matching TRBD2. The ends lost 3 bases at V and 4 bases at J; junction bases unmatched: 3. The CDR3 contains 16 residues. CDR1 SGHNT and CDR2 YYREEE come from the germline V gene (reference sequence).